These T cell receptor beta chains were read from a single sample in a study of T cell responses to AZD1222 COVID-19 vaccine. Here immunoSEQ multiplex PCR was the method, and the copy in TCRdb shows in-frame clones only, minus some. The sample records roughly 130,000 clones, roughly 93% being singletons. Sample: peripheral blood, taken on day 0 of AZD1222 vaccination. The receptors were gathered from an adult in good health. Both conserved end residues are part of each CDR3. Fields, in order: clone size, CDR3 length, J gene, V gene, D gene, CDR3 DNA, CDR3 protein. A D gene is named only where the DNA matches it firmly. Rows may omit the clone size; those that give it use once, few, many or a size class.

-,14,TRBJ2-1,TRBV5-8,-,TGTGCCAGCAGCTTACTGGGAACCTACAATGAGCAGTTCTTC,CASSLLGTYNEQFF
-,16,TRBJ2-1,TRBV6-4,TRBD2,TGTGCCAGCAGTGACGGAGGGACTAGCGGGAGGAATGAGCAGTTCTTC,CASSDGGTSGRNEQFF
-,16,TRBJ2-3,TRBV7-7,TRBD2,TGTGCTAGCAGCCAACTAGCGGGAGGAATCGCAGATACGCAGTATTTT,CASSQLAGGIADTQYF
-,15,TRBJ2-7,TRBV6-5,-,TGTGCCAGCAGTTACTCGACCCCGGGAGCCGACGAGCAGTACTTC,CASSYSTPGADEQYF
-,15,TRBJ1-5,TRBV6-2/TRBV6-3,-,TGTGCCAGCAGTTACTTACAGGCGTACAATCAGCCCCAGCATTTT,CASSYLQAYNQPQHF
-,16,TRBJ2-2,TRBV4-2,TRBD2,TGTGCCAGCAGCCAAGATGTGGCGGGGGTAACCGGGGAGCTGTTTTTT,CASSQDVAGVTGELFF
-,15,TRBJ1-2,TRBV24-1,-,TGTGCCACCAGTGATCCCCACAGGGAGGGTGATGGCTACACCTTC,CATSDPHREGDGYTF
-,15,TRBJ1-1,TRBV19,-,TGTGCCAGTAGTATAGATCAAAGGCGCAACACTGAAGCTTTCTTT,CASSIDQRRNTEAFF
-,16,TRBJ2-2,TRBV12-5,TRBD1,TGTGCTAGTGGAATTTGGGGACAGGGGCACACCGGGGAGCTGTTTTTT,CASGIWGQGHTGELFF
-,14,TRBJ2-5,TRBV5-1,-,TGCGCCAGCAGCTCCCAGGGATTGCTGGAGACCCAGTACTTC,CASSSQGLLETQYF
-,14,TRBJ1-5,TRBV6-2/TRBV6-3,-,TGTGCCAGCAGTTATGGGGGGGGTCTCCAGCCCCAGCATTTT,CASSYGGGLQPQHF
-,15,TRBJ1-5,TRBV2,-,TGTGCCAGCAGTGAAGGAGGTTATAGCAATCAGCCCCAGCATTTT,CASSEGGYSNQPQHF
-,15,TRBJ2-5,TRBV30,TRBD1,TGTGCCTGGTCCAGGGACAGGGGTGTAGGAGAGACCCAGTACTTC,CAWSRDRGVGETQYF
once,18,TRBJ1-5,TRBV5-6,-,TGTGCCAGCAGCTTGTTGGGGGCAATCGACTATAGCAATCAGCCCCAGCATTTT,CASSLLGAIDYSNQPQHF
-,18,TRBJ1-4,TRBV21-1,-,TGTGCCAGCAGCAAAGAGGAGACCCGTAGGGCGCCTAATGAAAAACTGTTTTTT,CASSKEETRRAPNEKLFF
-,16,TRBJ1-4,TRBV7-9,-,TGTGCCAGCCAGATAGCGGGGGGGCGAACTAATGAAAAACTGTTTTTT,CASQIAGGRTNEKLFF
-,16,TRBJ1-2,TRBV25-1,-,TGTGCCAGCAGTGAAATCCATCGCGGGACGCGGGATGGCTACACCTTC,CASSEIHRGTRDGYTF
-,16,TRBJ1-1,TRBV4-1,-,TGCGCCAGCAGCCAATTCGCTGCAGGGACGCACACTGAAGCTTTCTTT,CASSQFAAGTHTEAFF
-,16,TRBJ2-2,TRBV4-3,TRBD2,TGCGCCAGCAGCCAAGACTGGGGACTAGGAGTCGGGGAGCTGTTTTTT,CASSQDWGLGVGELFF
-,20,TRBJ1-4,TRBV4-1,TRBD1,TGCGCCAGCAGCCAAGCCAGCAGGACAGGGGTACCGTCAACTAATGAAAAACTGTTTTTT,CASSQASRTGVPSTNEKLFF
-,13,TRBJ2-1,TRBV6-5,-,TGTGCCAGCAGTCTTTGGGCCAACAATGAGCAGTTCTTC,CASSLWANNEQFF
-,12,TRBJ1-5,TRBV2,TRBD1,TGTGCCACCGGGACAGGGGTACAGCCCCAGCATTTT,CATGTGVQPQHF
-,14,TRBJ1-1,TRBV5-1,-,TGCGCCAGCAGCTTGCAGCCCCCAGGGACTGAAGCTTTCTTT,CASSLQPPGTEAFF
-,13,TRBJ1-2,TRBV7-9,TRBD1,TGTGCCAGCAGTCTGACAGGGGAGTATGGCTACACCTTC,CASSLTGEYGYTF
-,12,TRBJ1-4,TRBV28,TRBD1,TGTGCCAGCAGCACAGGGGGGGAAAAACTGTTTTTT,CASSTGGEKLFF
once,15,TRBJ1-5,TRBV5-1,-,TGCGCCAGCAGCCCCGAGGGACAAGACAATCAGCCCCAGCATTTT,CASSPEGQDNQPQHF
once,16,TRBJ1-6,TRBV6-2/TRBV6-3,-,TGTGCCAGCAGTACTCGGAAAGCCGGAAGAAATTCACCCCTCCACTTT,CASSTRKAGRNSPLHF
-,16,TRBJ1-2,TRBV19,-,TGTGCCAGTAGTCCTACGGGACAAAGCGTCAACTATGGCTACACCTTC,CASSPTGQSVNYGYTF
-,14,TRBJ1-1,TRBV5-1,TRBD1,TGCGCCAGCAGCCAGACAGGGCTGAACACTGAAGCTTTCTTT,CASSQTGLNTEAFF
-,13,TRBJ1-2,TRBV11-2,-,TGTGCCAGCAGCTTGACACCGAACTATGGCTACACCTTC,CASSLTPNYGYTF